The text below deals with one TCR beta chain. This sample is drawn from a study of shared clonotypes between healthy human individuals. The CDR3 is 15 amino acids. Germline CDR1 reads SNHLY; CDR2 reads FYNNEI. Between the trimmed V and J ends, which lost 6 bases and 5 bases, there was a span of 19 bases. Only Caucasian adults living in Nashville, Tennessee made up the donor group. Assay execution took place at the deep level. Repertoires were generated with immunoSEQ multiplex PCR, while TCRdb's copy carries only in-frame clones and drops some. The sample carries around 700,000 clones, around 74% recorded once.

This sequence joins TRBV2 and TRBJ1-1; D is ambiguous. Sequencing was carried out using memory CD4+ T cells sorted from blood. Subset indicated: CD45RA-negative fraction. The TCR sequence derives from a woman in her twenties or thirties in good health. The CDR3 sequence is CASSEKSLEGTEAFF. CDR3 bases: TGTGCCAGCAGCGAAAAGTCCCTGGAGGGTACTGAAGCTTTCTTT.